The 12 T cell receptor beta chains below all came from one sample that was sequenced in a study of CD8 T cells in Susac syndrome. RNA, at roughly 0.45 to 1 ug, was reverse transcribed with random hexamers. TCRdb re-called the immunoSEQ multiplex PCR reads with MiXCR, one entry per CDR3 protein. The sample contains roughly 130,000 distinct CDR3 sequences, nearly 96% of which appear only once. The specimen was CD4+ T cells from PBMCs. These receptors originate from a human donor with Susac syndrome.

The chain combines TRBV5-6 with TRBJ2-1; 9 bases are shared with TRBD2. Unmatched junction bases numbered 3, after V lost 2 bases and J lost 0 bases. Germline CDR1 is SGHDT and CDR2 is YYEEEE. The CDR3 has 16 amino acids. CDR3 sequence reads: CASSFGGRVSYNEQFF. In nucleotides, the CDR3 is TGTGCCAGCAGCTTTGGCGGGAGGGTCTCCTACAATGAGCAGTTCTTC.

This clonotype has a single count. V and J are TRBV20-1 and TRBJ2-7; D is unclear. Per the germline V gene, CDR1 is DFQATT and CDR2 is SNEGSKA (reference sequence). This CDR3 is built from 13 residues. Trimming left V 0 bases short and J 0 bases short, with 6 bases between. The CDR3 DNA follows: TGCAGTGCTAGAGACAGAACCTCCTACGAGCAGTACTTC. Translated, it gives CSARDRTSYEQYF.

This CDR3 reads CASSQGTGTGNTIYF. CDR3 coding DNA: TGTGCCAGCAGCCAAGGCACAGGGACTGGAAACACCATATATTTT. The genes are TRBV3-1 and TRBJ1-3, with D perhaps TRBD1 (6 bases). There are 15 residues in the CDR3. Germline V gene sequence: CDR1 LGHDT, CDR2 YNNKEL (reference sequence). The V end lost 1 base, the J end lost 2 bases, and 9 bases lay between the germline ends.

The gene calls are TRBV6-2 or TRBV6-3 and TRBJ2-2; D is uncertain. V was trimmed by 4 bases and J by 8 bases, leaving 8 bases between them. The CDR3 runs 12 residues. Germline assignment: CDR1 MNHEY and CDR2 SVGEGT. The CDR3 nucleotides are TGTGCCAGCAGTTCTGATTATGGGGAGCTGTTTTTT. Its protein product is CASSSDYGELFF.

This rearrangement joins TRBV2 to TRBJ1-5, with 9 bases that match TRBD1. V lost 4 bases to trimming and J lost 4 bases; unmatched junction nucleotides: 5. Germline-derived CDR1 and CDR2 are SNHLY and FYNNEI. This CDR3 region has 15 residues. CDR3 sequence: CASSGQQGANQPQHF. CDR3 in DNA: TGTGCCAGCAGTGGTCAACAGGGGGCAAATCAGCCCCAGCATTTT.

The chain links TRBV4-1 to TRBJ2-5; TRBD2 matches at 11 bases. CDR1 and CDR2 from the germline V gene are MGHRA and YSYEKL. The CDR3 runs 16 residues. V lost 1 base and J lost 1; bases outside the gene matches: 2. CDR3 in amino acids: CASSQAGTSGQETQYF. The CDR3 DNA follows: TGCGCCAGCAGCCAAGCCGGGACTAGCGGCCAAGAGACCCAGTACTTC.

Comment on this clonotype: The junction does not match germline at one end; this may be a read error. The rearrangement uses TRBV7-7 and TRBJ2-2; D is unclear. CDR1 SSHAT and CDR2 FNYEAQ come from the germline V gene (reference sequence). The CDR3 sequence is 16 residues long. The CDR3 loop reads CASSPAPSPNTGELFF. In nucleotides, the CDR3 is TGTGCTAGCAGCCCGGCCCCCAGTCCCAACACCGGGGAGCTGTTTTTT.

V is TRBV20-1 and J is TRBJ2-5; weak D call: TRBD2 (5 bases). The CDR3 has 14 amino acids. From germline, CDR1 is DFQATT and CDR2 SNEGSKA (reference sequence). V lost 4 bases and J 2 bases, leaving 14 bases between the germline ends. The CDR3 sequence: CSATQLVSQETQYF. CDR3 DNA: TGCAGTGCTACCCAACTAGTCTCTCAAGAGACCCAGTACTTC.

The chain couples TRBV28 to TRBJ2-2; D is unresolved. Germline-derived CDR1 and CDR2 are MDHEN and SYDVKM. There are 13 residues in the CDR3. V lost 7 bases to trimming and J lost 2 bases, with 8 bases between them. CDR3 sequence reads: CASKIPNTGELFF. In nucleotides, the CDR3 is TGTGCCAGCAAGATCCCAAACACCGGGGAGCTGTTTTTT.

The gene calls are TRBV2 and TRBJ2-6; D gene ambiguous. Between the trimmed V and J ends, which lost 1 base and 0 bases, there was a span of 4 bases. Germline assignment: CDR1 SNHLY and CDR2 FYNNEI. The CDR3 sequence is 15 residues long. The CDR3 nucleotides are TGTGCCAGCAGTGAAGGGACCTCTGGGGCCAACGTCCTGACTTTC. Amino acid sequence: CASSEGTSGANVLTF.

CDR3 amino acids: CASSTGTSGTQYF. The DNA of the CDR3 is TGTGCCAGCAGCACCGGGACCTCGGGTACGCAGTATTTT. The rearrangement joins TRBV9 to TRBJ2-3; the D call may be TRBD1 or TRBD2 (5 bases each). The CDR3 runs 13 residues. CDR1 and CDR2 from the germline V gene are SGDLS and YYNGEE. The V end was cut by 4 bases, the J end by 8 bases, with 14 bases between.

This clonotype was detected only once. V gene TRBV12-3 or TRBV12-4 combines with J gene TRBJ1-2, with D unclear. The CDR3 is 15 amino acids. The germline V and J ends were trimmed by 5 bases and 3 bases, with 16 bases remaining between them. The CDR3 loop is CASSPGSTGDYGYTF. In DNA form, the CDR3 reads TGTGCCAGCAGTCCGGGGAGCACCGGCGACTATGGCTACACCTTC.